This TCR beta chain was recorded in a study of shared T cell receptors in the human thymus. V gave up 6 bases and J gave up 1 base, with 22 bases separating them. The germline gives CDR1 SGHRS, CDR2 YFSETQ. The CDR3 has 17 amino acids. Profiling relied on immunoSEQ multiplex PCR, and the TCRdb table lists in-frame clones only, not all of them. The data contain 700,000 to 750,000 clones, approximately 83% of them singletons. These data also formed part of another study, on human thymus T cells. That work states: All donors were healthy Finnish infants who were undergoing corrective surgery to treat congenital heart defects. Resections from corrective heart surgery provided thymus tissue. Thymic and blood repertoires showed apparently biased V and J gene usage. Related research found strongly overlapping thymic repertoires in unrelated individuals.

This chain joins TRBV5-1 and TRBJ1-2; the D is unclear. The sequence came from a girl under three years old with a congenital heart defect. Material: thymocytes. CDR3 residues: CASTHGVTGDINYGYTF. For the CDR3, the DNA is TGCGCCAGCACCCACGGGGTGACGGGCGATATTAACTATGGCTACACCTTC.